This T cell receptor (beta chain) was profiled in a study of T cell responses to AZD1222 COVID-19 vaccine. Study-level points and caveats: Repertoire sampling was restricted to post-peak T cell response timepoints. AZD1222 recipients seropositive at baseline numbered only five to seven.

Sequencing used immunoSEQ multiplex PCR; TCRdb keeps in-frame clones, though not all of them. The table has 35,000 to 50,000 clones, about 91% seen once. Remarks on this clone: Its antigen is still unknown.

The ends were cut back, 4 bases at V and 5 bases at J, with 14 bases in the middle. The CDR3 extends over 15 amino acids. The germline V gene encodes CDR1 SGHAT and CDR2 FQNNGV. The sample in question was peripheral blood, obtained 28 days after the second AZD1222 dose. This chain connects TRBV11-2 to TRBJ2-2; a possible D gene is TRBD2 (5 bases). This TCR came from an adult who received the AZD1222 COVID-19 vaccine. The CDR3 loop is CASSWNREPTGELFF. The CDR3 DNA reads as TGTGCCAGCAGCTGGAACCGGGAACCTACCGGGGAGCTGTTTTTT. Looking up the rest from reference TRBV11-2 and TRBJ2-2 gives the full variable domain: EAGVAQSPRYKIIEKRQSVAFWCNPISGHATLYWYQQILGQGPKLLIQFQNNGVVDDSQLPKDRFSAERLKGVDSTLKIQPAKLEDSAVYLCASSWNREPTGELFFGEGSRLTVL.